These 30 T cell receptor beta chains were sequenced from one sample in a study of T cells after posttransplantation cyclophosphamide. Busulfan-fludarabine conditioning, marrow transplant, and cyclophosphamide on days +3 and +4 were administered. Method: immunoSEQ multiplex PCR; TCRdb's copy keeps in-frame clones and lacks some. The sample lists tens of thousands of clones, none appearing once, the ten largest making up 1.5% to 2%. This specimen consisted of PBMCs, obtained after allogeneic stem cell transplant with posttransplant cyclophosphamide. The receptors originated from a young adult male patient who received an allogeneic stem cell transplant from a related donor, was CMV-positive, and had no GVHD. The T cells may partly be graft donor cells.

This clone has a count of ten or more. The chain's CDR3 is CASSRQGYKNTIYF. The CDR3 DNA is TGTGCCAGCAGCCGGCAGGGTTATAAAAACACCATATATTTT. V is TRBV7-2 and J is TRBJ1-3; a possible D gene is TRBD1 (5 bases). This CDR3 comprises 14 residues. Germline V gives CDR1 SGHTA, CDR2 FQGNSA. V lost 5 bases and J lost 6, with 14 bases in between.

This clone was seen at least ten times. The chain combines TRBV7-8 with TRBJ2-3; 14 positions match TRBD2. Germline V gene lookup returns CDR1 SGHVS and CDR2 FQNEAQ. V was pared by 6 bases and J by 2 bases, with 4 bases of the junction left unmatched. This CDR3 spans 16 amino acids. The CDR3 nucleotides read TGTGCCAGCAGAAGGACTAGCGGGAGGCCCACAGATACGCAGTATTTT. This codes for CASRRTSGRPTDTQYF.

The chain carries TRBV5-6 and TRBJ2-7; D uncertain. The CDR3 runs 12 residues. Germline CDR1 and CDR2: SGHDT and YYEEEE. V was trimmed by 4 bases and J by 2 bases, leaving 7 bases between them. In nucleotides, the CDR3 is TGTGCCAGCAGCCGAGGTACCTACGAGCAGTACTTC. Its protein is CASSRGTYEQYF.

The sample holds many counts of this clone. V is TRBV5-1 and J is TRBJ2-2; the match to TRBD2 covers 9 bases. V shed 5 bases and J 2 bases; nucleotides not matched to a gene: 7. Germline V gives CDR1 SGHRS, CDR2 YFSETQ. This CDR3 has 16 residues. The CDR3 spells CASSRTSAYNTGELFF. The CDR3, as DNA: TGCGCCAGCAGTAGGACTAGCGCTTATAACACCGGGGAGCTGTTTTTT.

This clone was observed many times. The chain links TRBV10-3 to TRBJ2-3; weak D call: TRBD2 (6 bases). With 11 bases removed from V and 2 bases from J, the gap between germline ends came to 8 bases. This CDR3 comprises 11 residues. Germline loops: CDR1 ENHRY, CDR2 SYGVKD. The CDR3 protein is CAASDTDTQYF. The CDR3 region has the DNA TGTGCCGCTAGCGACACAGATACGCAGTATTTT.

At least ten counts were recorded for this clone. The chain has TRBV7-2 and TRBJ2-5; the D is unclear. The CDR3 spans 13 residues. From germline, CDR1 is SGHTA and CDR2 FQGNSA. V lost 5 bases to trimming and J lost 7 bases, with 14 bases between them. The CDR3 region has the DNA TGTGCCAGCAGCGACACCTACCTATGGACCCAGTACTTC. Its protein is CASSDTYLWTQYF.

In its sample, this clone was seen many times. The chain links TRBV5-1 to TRBJ2-7, with 8 bases lining up with TRBD2. Unmatched junction bases numbered 2, after V lost 0 bases and J lost 0 bases. The CDR3 has 15 residues. Germline V gives CDR1 SGHRS, CDR2 YFSETQ. CDR3 sequence reads: CASSLGAGGSYEQYF. CDR3 nucleotides: TGCGCCAGCAGCTTGGGGGCGGGGGGCTCCTACGAGCAGTACTTC.

This clone showed up many times. The V and J genes are TRBV28 and TRBJ1-2; D is uncertain. The CDR3 runs to 14 residues. The ends were cut back, 8 bases at V and 0 bases at J, with 13 bases in the middle. Germline CDR1 MDHEN, CDR2 SYDVKM. CDR3 nucleotide sequence: TGTGCCAGCGTACTGCACAGTTCTAACTATGGCTACACCTTC. This codes for CASVLHSSNYGYTF.

At least ten counts were recorded for this clone. In DNA form, the CDR3 reads TGTGCCAGCAGCTTAGGGAGCGGAGATACGCAGTATTTT. Its translation: CASSLGSGDTQYF. This chain joins TRBV7-9 and TRBJ2-3; D is perhaps TRBD2 (5 bases). Trimming took 1 base from V and 5 from J, leaving 7 bases between them. Germline V gives CDR1 SEHNR, CDR2 FQNEAQ (reference sequence). The CDR3 extends over 13 amino acids. Full variable domain (rest looked up from reference TRBV7-9 and TRBJ2-3): DTGVSQNPRHKITKRGQNVTFRCDPISEHNRLYWYRQTLGQGPEFLTYFQNEAQLEKSRLLSDRFSAERPKGSFSTLEIQRTEQGDSAMYLCASSLGSGDTQYFGPGTRLTVL.

This clone was detected many times. V gene TRBV5-1 combines with J gene TRBJ2-1; TRBD2 matches at 9 bases. This CDR3 spans 15 amino acids. J lost 2 bases, V lost 7 bases, and 7 bases had no gene match. Germline V CDR1 and CDR2: SGHRS, YFSETQ. The CDR3 reads CASATVAGAYNEQFF. The CDR3 region has the DNA TGCGCCAGCGCCACGGTAGCGGGGGCCTACAATGAGCAGTTCTTC.

Ten or more counts support this clone. The J gene is TRBJ2-1, the V gene TRBV5-6, with D possibly being TRBD2 (5 bases). The germline gives CDR1 SGHDT, CDR2 YYEEEE. V lost 4 bases to trimming and J lost 2 bases, with 16 bases between them. This CDR3 is 16 amino acids long. Written as DNA, the CDR3 is TGTGCCAGCAGCCCGGGCCTAGCCGCGACCTACAATGAGCAGTTCTTC. Translation gives CASSPGLAATYNEQFF.

This clone has at least ten counts. The chain couples TRBV6-6 to TRBJ1-5; D call uncertain. V lost 8 bases and J lost 6, with 8 bases in between. CDR3 length: 11 amino acids. Germline V lookup: CDR1 MNHNY, CDR2 SVGAGI (reference sequence). The CDR3 nucleotides are TGTGCCAGCGGCCCGTCTCAGCCCCAGCATTTT. Its protein is CASGPSQPQHF.

This clone appeared many times. V is TRBV13 and J is TRBJ2-1; 7 bases agree with TRBD2. The ends lost 4 bases at V and 0 bases at J; junction bases unmatched: 12. Germline values: CDR1 PRHDT, CDR2 FYEKMQ (reference sequence). The CDR3 sequence is 18 residues long. As DNA, the CDR3 is TGTGCCAGCAGCTCCCATACAGGAGGACTAGTCTCCTACAATGAGCAGTTCTTC. It codes for CASSSHTGGLVSYNEQFF.

Ten or more counts support this clone. V and J are TRBV7-2 and TRBJ1-2; 8 nucleotides align to TRBD1. This CDR3 contains 13 residues. Germline CDR1 and CDR2: SGHTA and FQGNSA. The J segment lost 4 bases and the V segment lost 5 bases, leaving 3 bases of the junction unmatched. The CDR3 DNA reads as TGTGCCAGCAGCCCAGGACAGGGCTATGGCTACACCTTC. Translation: CASSPGQGYGYTF.

This clone was counted at least ten times. The chain combines TRBV27 with TRBJ1-2; D perhaps matches TRBD1 (6 bases). The CDR3 runs to 13 residues. V gave up 2 bases and J gave up 9 bases, with 13 bases separating them. Germline CDR1 reads MNHEY; CDR2 reads SMNVEV (reference sequence). This CDR3 is CASSLQGRLSYTF. DNA of the CDR3: TGTGCCAGCAGTTTACAGGGGCGGCTCAGCTACACCTTC.

The table lists this clone with many counts. This chain connects TRBV9 to TRBJ1-3; 7 bases are a match to TRBD1. Per the germline V gene, CDR1 is SGDLS and CDR2 is YYNGEE. This CDR3 is built from 13 residues. J lost 8 bases, V lost 4 bases, and 6 bases had no gene match. For the CDR3, the DNA is TGTGCCAGCAGCACCCGACAGGGTGACACCATATATTTT. This sequence encodes CASSTRQGDTIYF.

This clone was counted ten times or more. The chain employs TRBV5-4 and TRBJ2-5; D remains unclear. CDR1 and CDR2 (germline): SGHNT, YYREEE (reference sequence). The V gene lost 0 bases and the J gene lost 5 bases, with 14 bases spanning the gap. This CDR3 has 15 amino acids. The CDR3 sequence is CASSLDALFGETQYF. DNA for the CDR3: TGTGCCAGCAGCTTGGACGCCCTGTTCGGGGAGACCCAGTACTTC.

The sample holds many counts of this clone. The chain links TRBV29-1 to TRBJ2-7; 9 bases are shared with TRBD2. Trimming cost V 5 bases and J 7 bases; bases outside gene matches: 9. From germline, CDR1 is SQVTM and CDR2 ANQGSEA. The CDR3 has 13 amino acids. The CDR3 DNA sequence: TGCAGCGTTACTAGCGGGCCTCACCGAGAGCAGTACTTC. Amino acid sequence: CSVTSGPHREQYF.

There are many counts of this clone. The CDR3 loop is CASLKTGTDTDTQYF. The CDR3 nucleotides read TGTGCCAGTCTAAAAACAGGGACAGACACAGATACGCAGTATTTT. This rearrangement joins TRBV11-3 to TRBJ2-3, with 7 positions matching TRBD1. Germline trimming cut 9 bases from V and 2 bases from J; bases unmatched to any gene: 11. This CDR3 contains 15 residues. CDR1 is SGHNT, CDR2 YENEEA, per germline.

This clone was seen repeatedly, ten times or more. The chain joins TRBV9 to TRBJ2-1; no definite D call. This CDR3 has 12 amino acids. Between the trimmed V and J ends, which lost 4 bases and 4 bases, there was a span of 6 bases. Per the germline V gene, CDR1 is SGDLS and CDR2 is YYNGEE. For the CDR3, the DNA is TGTGCCAGCAGCAAACAATACAATGAGCAGTTCTTC. Translating it yields CASSKQYNEQFF.

This clone was counted ten times or more. V is TRBV4-3 and J is TRBJ1-6; the match to TRBD1 covers 9 bases. The CDR3 is 17 amino acids. CDR1 and CDR2 from the germline V gene are LGHNA and YSLEER. V was pared by 1 base and J by 6 bases, with 7 bases of the junction left unmatched. CDR3 DNA sequence: TGCGCCAGCAGCCAAGCGTTACAGGGGGCTGGTAATTCACCCCTCCACTTT. Translated: CASSQALQGAGNSPLHF.

This clone was counted between two and nine times. The chain is built from TRBV7-2 and TRBJ1-2, with 7 positions matching TRBD1. Germline assignment: CDR1 SGHTA and CDR2 FQGNSA. Trimming removed 5 bases from V and 7 bases from J; junction bases left unmatched: 13. CDR3 size: 15 residues. The CDR3 protein is CASSKDRRLFSGYTF. The CDR3 nucleotides read TGTGCCAGCAGCAAGGACAGGCGGCTCTTCTCTGGCTACACCTTC. Complete variable domain (other parts from reference TRBV7-2 and TRBJ1-2): GAGVSQSPSNKVTEKGKDVELRCDPISGHTALYWYRQSLGQGLEFLIYFQGNSAPDKSGLPSDRFSAERTGGSVSTLTIQRTQQEDSAVYLCASSKDRRLFSGYTFGSGTRLTVV.

This clone was recorded many times. A junction end diverges from the germline sequence, so it may reflect a read error. The chain recombines TRBV7-8 with TRBJ1-1, with 7 bases aligning to TRBD1. The CDR3 totals 15 residues. Germline CDR1 and CDR2: SGHVS and FQNEAQ. The CDR3, as DNA: TGTGCCAGCAGATTAGGGGGGCAGGGGGACACTGAAGCTTTCTTT. Protein sequence: CASRLGGQGDTEAFF.

This clone was seen ten or more times. V is TRBV18 and J is TRBJ2-1, with a weak D call TRBD2 (5 bases). V lost 3 bases, J lost 2 bases, and 14 bases lay in between. Germline V gene data show CDR1 as KGHSH and CDR2 as LQKENI. The CDR3 extends over 16 amino acids. This chain's CDR3 is CASSPSLTGTYNEQFF. In nucleotides, the CDR3 is TGTGCCAGCTCACCCTCTCTGACGGGGACCTACAATGAGCAGTTCTTC.

This clone was seen at least ten times. The chain has TRBV5-1 and TRBJ2-5, with D possibly being TRBD1 (6 bases). The CDR3 spans 14 residues. Germline V gene data show CDR1 as SGHRS and CDR2 as YFSETQ. V was trimmed by 4 bases and J by 2 bases, leaving 12 bases between them. The CDR3 spells CASSQGHWQETQYF. DNA of the CDR3: TGCGCCAGCAGCCAGGGACACTGGCAAGAGACCCAGTACTTC.

This clone was counted at least ten times. This chain connects TRBV11-2 to TRBJ1-2; tentative D call: TRBD1 (5 bases). There are 13 residues in the CDR3. Germline-derived CDR1 and CDR2 are SGHAT and FQNNGV. With 1 base removed from V and 6 bases from J, the gap between germline ends came to 9 bases. CDR3 nucleotides: TGTGCCAGCAGCTTAGGGGCAGGGAATGGCTACACCTTC. Translation: CASSLGAGNGYTF.

This clone appeared many times. This sequence joins TRBV19 and TRBJ1-5; D gene ambiguous. CDR3 length equals 12 residues. Looked up from germline, CDR1 is LNHDA and CDR2 is SQIVND (reference sequence). The germline V and J ends were trimmed by 7 bases and 6 bases, with 10 bases remaining between them. The CDR3 nucleotides are TGTGCCAGTACAAGTGTCGGTCAGCCCCAGCATTTT. This sequence encodes CASTSVGQPQHF.

This clone was seen at least ten times. V is TRBV10-3 and J is TRBJ2-1; 10 bases map to TRBD2. This CDR3 is 16 amino acids long. Germline V gives CDR1 ENHRY, CDR2 SYGVKD. The V segment lost 0 bases and the J segment 3 bases; nucleotides outside the gene matches: 2. The CDR3 reads CAISESGLAVYNEQFF. The CDR3 region has the DNA TGTGCCATCAGTGAGTCCGGACTAGCGGTCTACAATGAGCAGTTCTTC.

This clone came up many times. The chain has TRBV4-2 and TRBJ1-4; D is perhaps TRBD1 (5 bases). The CDR3 is 14 amino acids. With 2 bases removed from V and 7 bases from J, the gap between germline ends came to 11 bases. The germline V gene encodes CDR1 LGHNA and CDR2 YNFKEQ. The CDR3 coding sequence is TGTGCCAGCAGCCAAAAGGGGATCGGTGAAAAACTGTTTTTT. Encoded protein: CASSQKGIGEKLFF.

This clone was seen repeatedly, ten times or more. The rearrangement uses TRBV7-3 and TRBJ1-4, with a tentative D call TRBD1 (5 bases). CDR3 length: 12 amino acids. V lost 5 bases and J lost 10, with 11 bases in between. Per germline, CDR1 SGHTA and CDR2 FQGTGA. In DNA form, the CDR3 reads TGTGCCAGCAGCCTACAGGAACGAAAACTGTTTTTT. Its translation: CASSLQERKLFF.